This T cell receptor (beta chain) was captured by sequencing in a study of CD8+CD57+ T cells in acquired aplastic anemia. Broader study findings: Shared by patients and controls, 25 to 30 CD8+ CDR3s were abundant in patients.

To note about this clonotype: Its target is not known. The CDR3 carries no conserved terminal phenylalanine or tryptophan, so it likely arises from a read error.

Looked up from germline, CDR1 is SEHNR and CDR2 is FQNEAQ (reference sequence). This CDR3 is built from 16 residues. Trimming took 5 bases from V and 0 from J, leaving 14 bases between them. The use of genomic DNA as template underpinned the TCR beta VDJ and CDR3 profiling. TCRdb reprocessed the reads with MiXCR, giving one entry per CDR3 protein. The profile shows 150,000 or so distinct CDR3 sequences, about 64% of them singletons. The chain uses TRBV7-9 and TRBJ1-3; D is unclear. The receptor was derived from a human donor in good health. The sample was sorted CD4+, CD8+, or CD8+CD57+ T cells (not recorded which) from PBMCs. CDR3 nucleotide sequence: TGTGCCAGCAGCCGACTGGGCAGGAGCTCTGGAAACACCATATATCTT. Its translation is CASSRLGRSSGNTIYL.